This T cell receptor (beta chain) appears in the sequencing data of a study of CD8+ T cells in alopecia areata. Following extraction, RNA underwent reverse transcription to cDNA, which served as the sequencing template. The method was immunoSEQ multiplex PCR; TCRdb's version includes in-frame clones alone and lacks a portion of them. The table lists about 150,000 clones, 85% to 90% of them singletons. The CDR3 extends over 15 amino acids. Germline lookup yields CDR1 SEHNR and CDR2 FQNEAQ (reference sequence). V lost 5 bases to trimming and J lost 1 base; unmatched junction nucleotides: 6. The sample was CD8+ T cells sorted from blood, taken at week 0. The chain is built from TRBV7-9 and TRBJ2-3; 7 positions agree with TRBD1. The sequence came from a human donor with alopecia areata. DNA of the CDR3: TGTGCCAGCAGCCCCGCCGGGACAGGCACAGATACGCAGTATTTT. This gives the protein CASSPAGTGTDTQYF.